The rows below give T cell receptor beta chains drawn from one sample of a study of cytomegalovirus exposure and HLA in healthy donors. Repertoires were generated with immunoSEQ multiplex PCR, while TCRdb's copy carries only in-frame clones and drops some. Of some 180,000 clones listed, over 60% were seen once; the top ten hold around 1.5%. Sequencing was done on a sample of PBMCs. These TCRs come from a man younger than 30 in good health and CMV-seronegative. The CDR3 runs from the conserved cysteine through the conserved F or W. The D gene is left open where the match is weak. Not all rows give a size; the values are once, few, many and, for expanded clones, a class.

clone size: -
D gene: -
J gene: TRBJ2-5
V gene: TRBV19
CDR3 DNA: TGTGCCACCTCCCTCACAGGCCTCCAAGAGACCCAGTACTTC
CDR3 protein: CATSLTGLQETQYF

clone size: few
D gene: TRBD2
J gene: TRBJ2-3
V gene: TRBV5-1
CDR3 DNA: TGCGCCAGCAGCTCCTGGACTAGCGGGGCAGATACGCAGTATTTT
CDR3 protein: CASSSWTSGADTQYF

clone size: -
D gene: TRBD2
J gene: TRBJ2-1
V gene: TRBV27
CDR3 DNA: TGTGCCAGCAGTTTGGGACTAGCGCAGGATGAGCAGTTCTTC
CDR3 protein: CASSLGLAQDEQFF

clone size: -
D gene: TRBD2
J gene: TRBJ2-7
V gene: TRBV7-2
CDR3 DNA: TGTGCCAGCAGCTCCTTCCCGGGGGGAACCTACGAGCAGTACTTC
CDR3 protein: CASSSFPGGTYEQYF

clone size: -
D gene: TRBD2
J gene: TRBJ2-7
V gene: TRBV7-9
CDR3 DNA: TGTTCCAGCAGCTTAACTAGCGGGAGTTCCGAGCAGTACTTC
CDR3 protein: CSSSLTSGSSEQYF

clone size: -
D gene: -
J gene: TRBJ1-2
V gene: TRBV30
CDR3 DNA: TGTGCCTGTCCTGACCCCCCCCGCGGAGGCTACACCTTC
CDR3 protein: CACPDPPRGGYTF

clone size: -
D gene: TRBD1
J gene: TRBJ2-3
V gene: TRBV28
CDR3 DNA: TGTGCCAGCAGTAGATTGACAGGGGGCGATGGAAATACGCAGTATTTT
CDR3 protein: CASSRLTGGDGNTQYF

clone size: few
D gene: -
J gene: TRBJ1-1
V gene: TRBV19
CDR3 DNA: TGTGCCAGTATGGGCCACCAAGGCACTGAAGCTTTCTTT
CDR3 protein: CASMGHQGTEAFF

clone size: -
D gene: TRBD2
J gene: TRBJ2-7
V gene: TRBV2
CDR3 DNA: TGTGCCAGCAGTGACGGGACTAGCGAGAACTACGAGCAGTACTTC
CDR3 protein: CASSDGTSENYEQYF

clone size: -
D gene: TRBD2
J gene: TRBJ2-7
V gene: TRBV5-5
CDR3 DNA: TGTGCCAGCAGCTTGAGTTTCGGACTAGCGGGAGTCGAGCAGTACTTC
CDR3 protein: CASSLSFGLAGVEQYF

clone size: -
D gene: TRBD2
J gene: TRBJ2-7
V gene: TRBV6-5
CDR3 DNA: TGTGCCAGCAGTTACTCGAGGCTAGCGGGGACCTACGAGCAGTACTTC
CDR3 protein: CASSYSRLAGTYEQYF

clone size: -
D gene: TRBD1
J gene: TRBJ2-4
V gene: TRBV7-8
CDR3 DNA: TGTGCCAGCAGCCCAGCCGGGACAGGGTCTTTATTGAAAGCCAAAAACATTCAGTACTTC
CDR3 protein: CASSPAGTGSLLKAKNIQYF

clone size: -
D gene: TRBD1
J gene: TRBJ2-7
V gene: TRBV30
CDR3 DNA: TGTGCCTGGAGCCCGACAGGGGTCGAGCAGTACTTC
CDR3 protein: CAWSPTGVEQYF

clone size: once
D gene: -
J gene: TRBJ2-5
V gene: TRBV15
CDR3 DNA: TGTGCCACCAACCAACTAGTGCAAGAGACCCAGTACTTC
CDR3 protein: CATNQLVQETQYF

clone size: once
D gene: -
J gene: TRBJ2-1
V gene: TRBV30
CDR3 DNA: TGTGCCTGGGAGGATTGGAGTTCCTACAATGAGCAGTTCTTC
CDR3 protein: CAWEDWSSYNEQFF

clone size: once
D gene: TRBD1
J gene: TRBJ2-7
V gene: TRBV6-1
CDR3 DNA: TGTGCCAGCACCCCCCTCCCGGGACAGAGCTACGAGCAGTACTTC
CDR3 protein: CASTPLPGQSYEQYF

clone size: -
D gene: TRBD1
J gene: TRBJ1-2
V gene: TRBV2
CDR3 DNA: TGTGCCAGCAGTTACGACAGGGGAGGGTTCTATGGCTACACCTTC
CDR3 protein: CASSYDRGGFYGYTF

clone size: once
D gene: TRBD2
J gene: TRBJ2-3
V gene: TRBV28
CDR3 DNA: TGTGCCAGCAGTCCTCCGGGACTAGGGGGACGAGATACGCAGTATTTT
CDR3 protein: CASSPPGLGGRDTQYF

clone size: -
D gene: TRBD1
J gene: TRBJ1-6
V gene: TRBV5-1
CDR3 DNA: TGCGCCAGCAGCTACGGACAGGGATTGGATTCACCCCTCCACTTT
CDR3 protein: CASSYGQGLDSPLHF

clone size: -
D gene: TRBD1
J gene: TRBJ1-1
V gene: TRBV9
CDR3 DNA: TGTGCCAGCAGCGTAGATCCGGGACAGGGGAACACTGAAGCTTTCTTT
CDR3 protein: CASSVDPGQGNTEAFF

clone size: -
D gene: -
J gene: TRBJ1-1
V gene: TRBV27
CDR3 DNA: TGTGCCAGCAGTTTATATCAGGGGTTGCTGAACACTGAAGCTTTCTTT
CDR3 protein: CASSLYQGLLNTEAFF

clone size: once
D gene: TRBD1
J gene: TRBJ1-3
V gene: TRBV9
CDR3 DNA: TGTGCCAGCAGCGCTATCCAGGGGGTGAGGAACACCATATATTTT
CDR3 protein: CASSAIQGVRNTIYF

clone size: few
D gene: -
J gene: TRBJ1-2
V gene: TRBV28
CDR3 DNA: TGTGCCAGCAGTTTGGCCGGACAGACCTATGGCTACACCTTC
CDR3 protein: CASSLAGQTYGYTF

clone size: -
D gene: -
J gene: TRBJ1-4
V gene: TRBV2
CDR3 DNA: TGTGCCAGCAGTGGTTCCGATGAAAAACTGTTTTTT
CDR3 protein: CASSGSDEKLFF

clone size: -
D gene: -
J gene: TRBJ2-7
V gene: TRBV6-5
CDR3 DNA: TGTGCCAGCAGCCCGCAAGGGGCGTCCTACGAGCAGTACTTC
CDR3 protein: CASSPQGASYEQYF

clone size: -
D gene: -
J gene: TRBJ1-1
V gene: TRBV11-2
CDR3 DNA: TGTGCCAGCAGCTCCGAGTCGAACACTGAAGCTTTCTTT
CDR3 protein: CASSSESNTEAFF

clone size: -
D gene: TRBD1
J gene: TRBJ1-2
V gene: TRBV5-1
CDR3 DNA: TGCGCCAGCAGCTCCCGGGGGGACAGGGACTATGGCTACACCTTC
CDR3 protein: CASSSRGDRDYGYTF

clone size: -
D gene: TRBD1
J gene: TRBJ1-1
V gene: TRBV18
CDR3 DNA: TGTGCCAGCTCACCAGGACAGGCCCCTTTCTTT
CDR3 protein: CASSPGQAPFF

clone size: once
D gene: -
J gene: TRBJ2-2
V gene: TRBV5-6
CDR3 DNA: TGTGCCAGCAGCTTGAGGAGCTTGCACGGGGAGCTGTTTTTT
CDR3 protein: CASSLRSLHGELFF

clone size: -
D gene: -
J gene: TRBJ1-1
V gene: TRBV9
CDR3 DNA: TGTGCCAGCAGCGCTACCGGGAGAGAAGCTTTCTTT
CDR3 protein: CASSATGREAFF

clone size: -
D gene: -
J gene: TRBJ2-7
V gene: TRBV5-1
CDR3 DNA: TGCGCCAGCAGCTTGGAGCTCGGCGAGCAGTACTTC
CDR3 protein: CASSLELGEQYF

clone size: -
D gene: TRBD1
J gene: TRBJ1-1
V gene: TRBV19
CDR3 DNA: TGTGCCAGTATCGCCGCGGGACAGGGTTTTGCTGAAGCTTTCTTT
CDR3 protein: CASIAAGQGFAEAFF

clone size: few
D gene: -
J gene: TRBJ2-1
V gene: TRBV28
CDR3 DNA: TGTGCCAGCAGTCTGACAGGCCCACTCGGGCAGTTCTTC
CDR3 protein: CASSLTGPLGQFF

clone size: -
D gene: TRBD2
J gene: TRBJ2-5
V gene: TRBV5-1
CDR3 DNA: TGCGCCAGCAGCCCCCGCGGGAGCGGCCAAGAGACCCAGTACTTC
CDR3 protein: CASSPRGSGQETQYF

clone size: -
D gene: -
J gene: TRBJ2-3
V gene: TRBV29-1
CDR3 DNA: TGCAGCGTTGTTTCATCGGGTGGTGTGGATACGCAGTATTTT
CDR3 protein: CSVVSSGGVDTQYF

clone size: -
D gene: -
J gene: TRBJ1-6
V gene: TRBV12-1
CDR3 DNA: TGTGCCAGCAGCAAACAAAGATACTCCTATAATTCACCCCTCCACTTT
CDR3 protein: CASSKQRYSYNSPLHF

clone size: -
D gene: TRBD1
J gene: TRBJ1-3
V gene: TRBV29-1
CDR3 DNA: TGCAGCGGACAGGGATTTGGAAACACCATATATTTT
CDR3 protein: CSGQGFGNTIYF

clone size: -
D gene: -
J gene: TRBJ2-3
V gene: TRBV6-1
CDR3 DNA: TGTGCCAGCAGTGAAGGATTAGGGCCAAGGGGCGCAGATACGCAGTATTTT
CDR3 protein: CASSEGLGPRGADTQYF

clone size: -
D gene: -
J gene: TRBJ1-1
V gene: TRBV7-2
CDR3 DNA: TGTGCCAGCAGCTTCAGCGGGGGTGGGACTGAAGCTTTCTTT
CDR3 protein: CASSFSGGGTEAFF

clone size: -
D gene: TRBD1
J gene: TRBJ1-3
V gene: TRBV10-1
CDR3 DNA: TGCGCCAGCAGTGAGCTCCTTATATTCAGGGGGCTTCCCTGGGGAAACACCATATATTTT
CDR3 protein: CASSELLIFRGLPWGNTIYF

clone size: once
D gene: -
J gene: TRBJ2-1
V gene: TRBV6-6
CDR3 DNA: TGTGCCAGCAGTTACGCGGGGCCCTACAATGAGCAGTTCTTC
CDR3 protein: CASSYAGPYNEQFF